Listed below are T cell receptor beta chains from one sample, sequenced in a study of CXCR3-negative and CXCR3-positive naive CD8 T cells. TCRdb derives one entry per CDR3 protein from the 5' RACE reads, leaving out DNA. Recorded here are fewer than 140,000 distinct CDR3 sequences; the top ten clones represent 0.3% to 0.4%. Sequences were obtained from naive CXCR3+ CD8+ T cells from blood. These receptors came from a human donor in good health. Some clones in this sample may be carry-over from other donors' samples. CDR3s include the opening cysteine and the closing phenylalanine or tryptophan.

CDR3 | J | V | length
CASSNGQGWLEAFF | TRBJ1-1 | TRBV6-1 | 14
CASSLDSTPTYEQYF | TRBJ2-7 | TRBV7-3 | 15
CASTGGNEQYF | TRBJ2-7 | TRBV30 | 11
CASSLPTSGGARDTQYF | TRBJ2-3 | TRBV7-9 | 17
CASSVSGTAEEAFF | TRBJ1-1 | TRBV9 | 14
CASSQVDAWNEQFF | TRBJ2-1 | TRBV4-1 | 14
CSVDRTDYNEQFF | TRBJ2-1 | TRBV29-1 | 13
CAISESGQGNQPQHF | TRBJ1-5 | TRBV10-3 | 15
CASSQIGGSMNTEAFF | TRBJ1-1 | TRBV6-5 | 16
CASSPPGQRSYEQYF | TRBJ2-7 | TRBV6-2/TRBV6-3 | 15
CASSYPAGGRGRTGNTIYF | TRBJ1-3 | TRBV12-3/TRBV12-4 | 19
CASSESGGAYNEQFF | TRBJ2-1 | TRBV2 | 15
CASSNFGRTVNSPLHF | TRBJ1-6 | TRBV19 | 16
CASSPWTGGYYNEQFF | TRBJ2-1 | TRBV11-1 | 16
CASSLTGMNTEAFF | TRBJ1-1 | TRBV7-9 | 14
CSVELGGQGNYGYTF | TRBJ1-2 | TRBV29-1 | 15
CASSTRTVPSYEQYF | TRBJ2-7 | TRBV7-9 | 15
CASSQNPLQGTSYEQYF | TRBJ2-7 | TRBV5-6 | 17
CSAEHALYGYTF | TRBJ1-2 | TRBV20-1 | 12
CAISNPGLAGGQETQYF | TRBJ2-5 | TRBV10-3 | 17
CASSLKPAYEQYF | TRBJ2-7 | TRBV27 | 13
CSARAGNRETQYF | TRBJ2-5 | TRBV20-1 | 13
CASSRKPGDRGPQAAEQYF | TRBJ2-7 | TRBV7-9 | 19
CASRQATGGYEQYF | TRBJ2-7 | TRBV6-6 | 14
CASSLGVSREQDEQFF | TRBJ2-1 | TRBV5-6 | 16
CASSLFATSGRGNEQFF | TRBJ2-1 | TRBV28 | 17
CASSLYTEAFF | TRBJ1-1 | TRBV6-6 | 11
CASSLGSSEAFF | TRBJ1-1 | TRBV12-3/TRBV12-4 | 12
CASSEPGTGAYEQYF | TRBJ2-7 | TRBV2 | 15
CSARDTGHGGAYEQYF | TRBJ2-7 | TRBV20-1 | 16
CGGDWRTTNEQFF | TRBJ2-1 | TRBV21-1 | 13
CSVVGTGEYLNTEAFF | TRBJ1-1 | TRBV29-1 | 16
CASSAVGAEAFF | TRBJ1-1 | TRBV9 | 12
CASSQDPNGNQPQHF | TRBJ1-5 | TRBV3-1 | 15
CASSPDYGLDPSGELFF | TRBJ2-2 | TRBV12-3/TRBV12-4 | 17
CATYEGASGNTIYF | TRBJ1-3 | TRBV13 | 14
CASSLGGQANEQFF | TRBJ2-1 | TRBV12-3/TRBV12-4 | 14
CASSPLAAASYEQYF | TRBJ2-7 | TRBV4-1 | 15
CAISAGLAGDDTQYF | TRBJ2-3 | TRBV10-3 | 15
CASMERVSTYEQYF | TRBJ2-7 | TRBV28 | 14
CATSHSGGSVWYQETQYF | TRBJ2-5 | TRBV15 | 18
CASSIRGYYEQYF | TRBJ2-7 | TRBV7-9 | 13
CASSSLGSEAFF | TRBJ1-1 | TRBV7-9 | 12
CASSYSTGALATNEKLFF | TRBJ1-4 | TRBV6-2/TRBV6-3 | 18
CASGTGGETQYF | TRBJ2-5 | TRBV7-9 | 12
CSARAAWAGGSYEQYF | TRBJ2-7 | TRBV20-1 | 16
CASSQGFRAYEQYF | TRBJ2-7 | TRBV3-1 | 14
CASSWSRGNEQFF | TRBJ2-1 | TRBV12-3/TRBV12-4 | 13
CASSFAGTGAEQYF | TRBJ2-7 | TRBV11-3 | 14
CASSQDRAGGIETQYF | TRBJ2-5 | TRBV14 | 16
CSASPGSGGVSDTQYF | TRBJ2-3 | TRBV20-1 | 16
CASSAGGTGELFF | TRBJ2-2 | TRBV9 | 13
CASSSAGIPYEQYF | TRBJ2-7 | TRBV11-2 | 14
CASSYSGQYNEQFF | TRBJ2-1 | TRBV6-5 | 14
CASSPGTKYNEQFF | TRBJ2-1 | TRBV27 | 14